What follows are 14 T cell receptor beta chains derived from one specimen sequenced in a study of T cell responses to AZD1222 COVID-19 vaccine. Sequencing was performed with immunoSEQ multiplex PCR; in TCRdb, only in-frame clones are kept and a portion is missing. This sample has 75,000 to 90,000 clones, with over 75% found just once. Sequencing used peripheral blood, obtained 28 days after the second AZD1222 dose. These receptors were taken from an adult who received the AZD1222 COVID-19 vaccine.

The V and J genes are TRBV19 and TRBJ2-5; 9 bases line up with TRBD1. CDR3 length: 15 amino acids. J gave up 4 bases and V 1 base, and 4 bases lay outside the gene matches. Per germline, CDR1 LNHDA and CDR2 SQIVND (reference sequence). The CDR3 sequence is CASSIGQGVGETQYF. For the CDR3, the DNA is TGTGCCAGTAGTATAGGACAGGGGGTGGGAGAGACCCAGTACTTC. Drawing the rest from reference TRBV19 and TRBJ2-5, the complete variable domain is DGGITQSPKYLFRKEGQNVTLSCEQNLNHDAMYWYRQDPGQGLRLIYYSQIVNDFQKGDIAEGYSVSREKKESFPLTVTSAQKNPTAFYLCASSIGQGVGETQYFGPGTRLLVL.

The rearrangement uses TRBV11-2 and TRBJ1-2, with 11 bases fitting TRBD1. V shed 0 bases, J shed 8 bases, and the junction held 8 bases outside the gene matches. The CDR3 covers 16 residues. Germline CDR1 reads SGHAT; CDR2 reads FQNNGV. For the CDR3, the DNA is TGTGCCAGCAGCTTAGATTCAGGACAGGGGGCTCGAGGCTACACCTTC. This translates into CASSLDSGQGARGYTF.

The CDR3 is CASALWGQGRSPLHF. As DNA, the CDR3 is TGTGCCAGCGCCCTCTGGGGACAGGGGCGGTCACCCCTCCACTTT. The chain employs TRBV28 and TRBJ1-6, with 10 nucleotides matching TRBD1. V trimming: 8 bases; J trimming: 10 bases; junction bases outside the gene matches: 11. There are 15 residues in the CDR3. The germline V gene has CDR1 MDHEN and CDR2 SYDVKM.

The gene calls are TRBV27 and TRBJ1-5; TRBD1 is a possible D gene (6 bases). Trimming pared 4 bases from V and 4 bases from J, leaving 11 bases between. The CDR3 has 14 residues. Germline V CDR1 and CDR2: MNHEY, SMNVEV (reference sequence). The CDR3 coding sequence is TGTGCCAGCAGTTCCCAGGGGAGAAATCAGCCCCAGCATTTT. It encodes CASSSQGRNQPQHF.

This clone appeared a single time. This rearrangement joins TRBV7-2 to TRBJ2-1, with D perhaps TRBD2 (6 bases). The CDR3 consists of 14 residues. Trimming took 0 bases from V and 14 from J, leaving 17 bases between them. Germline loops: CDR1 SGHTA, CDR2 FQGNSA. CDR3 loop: CASSLADRLGVKFF. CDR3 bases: TGTGCCAGCAGCTTAGCTGACCGACTAGGAGTCAAGTTCTTC.

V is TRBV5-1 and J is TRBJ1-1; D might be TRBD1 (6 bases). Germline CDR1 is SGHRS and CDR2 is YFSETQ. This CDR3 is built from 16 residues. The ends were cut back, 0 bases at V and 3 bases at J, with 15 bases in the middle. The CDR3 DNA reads TGCGCCAGCAGCTTGGCCCTACAGGGTCCCTACACTGAAGCTTTCTTT. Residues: CASSLALQGPYTEAFF.

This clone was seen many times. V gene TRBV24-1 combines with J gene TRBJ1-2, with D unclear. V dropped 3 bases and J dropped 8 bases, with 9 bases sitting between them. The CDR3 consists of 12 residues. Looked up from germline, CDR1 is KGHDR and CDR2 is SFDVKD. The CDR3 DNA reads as TGTGCCACCAGTGATCCCGGGCTCGGCTACACCTTC. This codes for CATSDPGLGYTF.

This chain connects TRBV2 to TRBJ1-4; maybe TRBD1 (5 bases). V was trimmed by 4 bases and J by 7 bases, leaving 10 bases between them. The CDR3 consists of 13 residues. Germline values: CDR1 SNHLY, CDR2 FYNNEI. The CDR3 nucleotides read TGTGCCAGCAGTGCTGAGCAGGGTGAAAAACTGTTTTTT. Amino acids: CASSAEQGEKLFF.

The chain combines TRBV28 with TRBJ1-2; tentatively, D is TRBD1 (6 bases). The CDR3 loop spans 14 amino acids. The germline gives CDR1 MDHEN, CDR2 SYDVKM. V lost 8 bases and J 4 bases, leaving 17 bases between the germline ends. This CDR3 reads CASFRGAGGYGYTF. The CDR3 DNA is TGTGCCAGCTTCCGGGGGGCTGGGGGCTATGGCTACACCTTC.

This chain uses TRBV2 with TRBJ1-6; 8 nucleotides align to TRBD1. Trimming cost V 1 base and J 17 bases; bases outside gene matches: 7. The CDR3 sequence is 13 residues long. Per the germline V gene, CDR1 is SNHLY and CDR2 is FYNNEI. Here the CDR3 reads CASSEEWTGLIHF. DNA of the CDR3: TGTGCCAGCAGTGAAGAGTGGACAGGGTTGATCCACTTT.

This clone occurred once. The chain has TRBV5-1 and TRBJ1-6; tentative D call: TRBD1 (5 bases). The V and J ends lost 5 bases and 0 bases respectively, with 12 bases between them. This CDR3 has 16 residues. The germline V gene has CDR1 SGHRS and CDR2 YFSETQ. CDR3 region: CASRVGDSSYNSPLHF. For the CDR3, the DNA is TGCGCCAGCAGAGTTGGAGACAGCTCCTATAATTCACCCCTCCACTTT. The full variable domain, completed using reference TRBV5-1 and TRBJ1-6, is KAGVTQTPRYLIKTRGQQVTLSCSPISGHRSVSWYQQTPGQGLQFLFEYFSETQRNKGNFPGRFSGRQFSNSRSEMNVSTLELGDSALYLCASRVGDSSYNSPLHFGNGTRLTVT.

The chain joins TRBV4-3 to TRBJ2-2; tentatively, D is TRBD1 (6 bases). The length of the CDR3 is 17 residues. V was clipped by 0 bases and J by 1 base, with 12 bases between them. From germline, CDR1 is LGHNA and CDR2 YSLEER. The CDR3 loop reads CASSQEPQGGNTGELFF. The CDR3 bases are TGCGCCAGCAGCCAAGAGCCACAGGGTGGGAACACCGGGGAGCTGTTTTTT.

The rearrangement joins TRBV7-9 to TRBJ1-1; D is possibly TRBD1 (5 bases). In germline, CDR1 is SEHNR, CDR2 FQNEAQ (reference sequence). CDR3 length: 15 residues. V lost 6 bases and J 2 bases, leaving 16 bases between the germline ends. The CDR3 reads CASRPTWGENTEAFF. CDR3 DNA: TGTGCCAGCAGGCCGACCTGGGGGGAAAACACTGAAGCTTTCTTT.

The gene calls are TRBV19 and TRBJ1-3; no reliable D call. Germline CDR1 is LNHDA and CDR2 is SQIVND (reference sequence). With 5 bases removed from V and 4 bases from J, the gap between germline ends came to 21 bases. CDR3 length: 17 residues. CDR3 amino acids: CASSDYPRPSGGNTIYF. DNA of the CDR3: TGTGCCAGTAGTGACTACCCCCGGCCATCAGGAGGAAACACCATATATTTT.